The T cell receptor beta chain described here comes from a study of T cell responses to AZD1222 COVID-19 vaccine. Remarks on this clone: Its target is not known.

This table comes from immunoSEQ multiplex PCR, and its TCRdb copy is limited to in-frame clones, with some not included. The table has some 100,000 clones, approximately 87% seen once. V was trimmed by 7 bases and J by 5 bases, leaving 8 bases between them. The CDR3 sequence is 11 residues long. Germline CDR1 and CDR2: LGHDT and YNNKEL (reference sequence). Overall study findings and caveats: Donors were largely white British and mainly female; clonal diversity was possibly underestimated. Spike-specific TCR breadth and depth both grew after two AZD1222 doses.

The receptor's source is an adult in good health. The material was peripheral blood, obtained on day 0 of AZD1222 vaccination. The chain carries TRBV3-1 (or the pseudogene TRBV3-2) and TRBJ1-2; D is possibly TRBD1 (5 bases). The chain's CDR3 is CASMGGYGYTF. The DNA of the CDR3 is TGTGCCAGCATGGGGGGGTATGGCTACACCTTC.